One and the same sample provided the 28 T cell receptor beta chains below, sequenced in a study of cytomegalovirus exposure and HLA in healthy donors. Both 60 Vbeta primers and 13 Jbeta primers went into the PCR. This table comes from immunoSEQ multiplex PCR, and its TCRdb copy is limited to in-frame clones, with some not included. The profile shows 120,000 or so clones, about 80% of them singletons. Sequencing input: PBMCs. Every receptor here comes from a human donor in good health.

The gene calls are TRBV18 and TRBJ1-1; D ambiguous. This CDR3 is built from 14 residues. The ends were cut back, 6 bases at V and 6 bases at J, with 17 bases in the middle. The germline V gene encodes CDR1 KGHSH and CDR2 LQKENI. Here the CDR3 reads CASSLTPLAAEAFF. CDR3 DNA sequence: TGTGCCAGCTCGCTTACACCCTTGGCCGCTGAAGCTTTCTTT.

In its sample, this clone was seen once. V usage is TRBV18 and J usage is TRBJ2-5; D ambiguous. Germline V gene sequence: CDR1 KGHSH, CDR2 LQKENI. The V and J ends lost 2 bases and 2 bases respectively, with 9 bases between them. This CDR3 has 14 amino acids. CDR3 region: CASSPFSRQETQYF. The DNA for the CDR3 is TGTGCCAGCTCACCATTTTCTAGGCAAGAGACCCAGTACTTC.

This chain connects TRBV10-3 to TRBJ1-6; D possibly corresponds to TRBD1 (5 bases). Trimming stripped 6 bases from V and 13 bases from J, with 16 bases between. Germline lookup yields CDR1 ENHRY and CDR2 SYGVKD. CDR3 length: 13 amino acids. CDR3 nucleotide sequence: TGTGCCATCAGAAATCAGGGCCTCAAGCCCCTCCACTTT. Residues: CAIRNQGLKPLHF.

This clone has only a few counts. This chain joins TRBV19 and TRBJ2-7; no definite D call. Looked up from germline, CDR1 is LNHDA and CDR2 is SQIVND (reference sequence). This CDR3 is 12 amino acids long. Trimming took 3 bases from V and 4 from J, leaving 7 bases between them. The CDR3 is CASSMIGYEQYF. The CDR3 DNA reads TGTGCCAGTAGTATGATCGGTTACGAGCAGTACTTC.

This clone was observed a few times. The CDR3 sequence is CASSRGQGLSFF. The DNA for the CDR3 is TGTGCCAGCAGTCGAGGACAGGGCTTATCTTTCTTT. V gene TRBV6-5 combines with J gene TRBJ1-1; 8 bases match TRBD1. CDR3 length equals 12 residues. Unmatched junction bases numbered 8, after V lost 5 bases and J lost 12 bases. Per the germline V gene, CDR1 is MNHEY and CDR2 is SVGAGI.

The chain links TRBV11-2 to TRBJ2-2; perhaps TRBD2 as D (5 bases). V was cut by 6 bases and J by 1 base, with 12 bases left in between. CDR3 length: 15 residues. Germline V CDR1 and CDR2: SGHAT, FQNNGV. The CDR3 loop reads CASSWTLKNTGELFF. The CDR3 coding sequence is TGTGCCAGCAGTTGGACTCTTAAGAACACCGGGGAGCTGTTTTTT. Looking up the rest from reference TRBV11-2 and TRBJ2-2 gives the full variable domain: EAGVAQSPRYKIIEKRQSVAFWCNPISGHATLYWYQQILGQGPKLLIQFQNNGVVDDSQLPKDRFSAERLKGVDSTLKIQPAKLEDSAVYLCASSWTLKNTGELFFGEGSRLTVL.

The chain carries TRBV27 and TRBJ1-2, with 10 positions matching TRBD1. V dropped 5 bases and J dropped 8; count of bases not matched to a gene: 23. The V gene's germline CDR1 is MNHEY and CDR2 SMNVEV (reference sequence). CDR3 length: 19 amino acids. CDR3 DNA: TGTGCCAGCAGTCCCTATGTTGGAGGGACAGGGGCTGGAAGCGGGGGCTACACCTTC. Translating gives CASSPYVGGTGAGSGGYTF.

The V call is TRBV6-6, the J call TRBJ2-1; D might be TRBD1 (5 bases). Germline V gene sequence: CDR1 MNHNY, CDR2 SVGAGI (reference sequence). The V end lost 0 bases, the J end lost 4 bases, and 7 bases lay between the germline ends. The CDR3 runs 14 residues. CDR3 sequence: CASSYSGAYNEQFF. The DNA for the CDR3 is TGTGCCAGCAGTTACTCTGGGGCTTACAATGAGCAGTTCTTC.

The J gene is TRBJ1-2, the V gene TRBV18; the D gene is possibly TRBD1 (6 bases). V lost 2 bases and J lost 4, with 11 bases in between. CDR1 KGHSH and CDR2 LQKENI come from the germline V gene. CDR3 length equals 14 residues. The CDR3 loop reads CASSPSGGAYGYTF. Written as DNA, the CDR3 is TGTGCCAGCTCACCATCGGGGGGGGCCTATGGCTACACCTTC.

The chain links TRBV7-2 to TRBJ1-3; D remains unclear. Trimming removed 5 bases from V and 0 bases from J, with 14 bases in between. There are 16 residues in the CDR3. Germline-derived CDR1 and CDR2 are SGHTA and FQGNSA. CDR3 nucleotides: TGTGCCAGCAGCGGTCCCGACACCTACTCTGGAAACACCATATATTTT. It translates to CASSGPDTYSGNTIYF.

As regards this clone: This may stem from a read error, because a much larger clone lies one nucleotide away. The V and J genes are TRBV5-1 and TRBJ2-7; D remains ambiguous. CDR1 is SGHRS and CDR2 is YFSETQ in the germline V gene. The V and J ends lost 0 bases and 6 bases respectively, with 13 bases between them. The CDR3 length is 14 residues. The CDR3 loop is CASSLAASPCEQYF. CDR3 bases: TGCGCCAGCAGCTTGGCCGCGTCCCCCTGCGAGCAGTACTTC. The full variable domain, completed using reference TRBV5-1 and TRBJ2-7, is KAGVTQTPRYLIKTRGQQVTLSCSPISGHRSVSWYQQTPGQGLQFLFEYFSETQRNKGNFPGRFSGRQFSNSRSEMNVSTLELGDSALYLCASSLAASPCEQYFGPGTRLTVT.

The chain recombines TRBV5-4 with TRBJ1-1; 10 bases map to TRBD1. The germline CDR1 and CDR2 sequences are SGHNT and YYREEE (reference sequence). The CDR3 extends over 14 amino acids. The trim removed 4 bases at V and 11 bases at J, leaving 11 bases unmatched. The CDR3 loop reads CASSRSGTGVGAFF. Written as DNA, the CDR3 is TGTGCCAGCAGCAGATCCGGGACAGGGGTTGGGGCTTTCTTT.

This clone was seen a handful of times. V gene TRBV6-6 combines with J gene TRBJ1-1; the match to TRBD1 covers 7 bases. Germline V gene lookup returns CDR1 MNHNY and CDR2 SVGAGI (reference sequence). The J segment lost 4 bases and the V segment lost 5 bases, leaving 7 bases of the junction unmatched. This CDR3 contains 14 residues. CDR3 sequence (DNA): TGTGCCAGCAGTGTAGGACAGGAGTTCACTGAAGCTTTCTTT. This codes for CASSVGQEFTEAFF.

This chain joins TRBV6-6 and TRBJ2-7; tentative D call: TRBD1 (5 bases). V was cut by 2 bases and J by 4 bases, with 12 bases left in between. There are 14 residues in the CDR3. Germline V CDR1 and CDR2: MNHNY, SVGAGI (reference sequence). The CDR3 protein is CASSYPRQPYEQYF. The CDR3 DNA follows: TGTGCCAGCAGTTACCCACGACAGCCTTACGAGCAGTACTTC.

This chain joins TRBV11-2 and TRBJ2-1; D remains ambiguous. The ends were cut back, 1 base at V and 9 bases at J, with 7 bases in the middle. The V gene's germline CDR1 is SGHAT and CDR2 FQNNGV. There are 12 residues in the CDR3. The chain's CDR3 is CASSLGVFEQFF. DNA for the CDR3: TGTGCCAGCAGCTTAGGAGTTTTTGAGCAGTTCTTC.

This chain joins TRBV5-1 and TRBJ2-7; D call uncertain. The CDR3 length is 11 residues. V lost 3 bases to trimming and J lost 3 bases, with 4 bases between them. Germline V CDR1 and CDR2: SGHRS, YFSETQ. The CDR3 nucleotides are TGCGCCAGCAGCTCCAGCTACGAGCAGTACTTC. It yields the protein CASSSSYEQYF.

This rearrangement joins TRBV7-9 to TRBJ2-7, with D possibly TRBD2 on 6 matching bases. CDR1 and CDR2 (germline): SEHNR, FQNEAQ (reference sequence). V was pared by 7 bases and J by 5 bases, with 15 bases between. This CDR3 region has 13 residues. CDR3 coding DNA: TGTGCCAGCATTCCGACCGGGAGAAACGAGCAGTACTTC. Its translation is CASIPTGRNEQYF.

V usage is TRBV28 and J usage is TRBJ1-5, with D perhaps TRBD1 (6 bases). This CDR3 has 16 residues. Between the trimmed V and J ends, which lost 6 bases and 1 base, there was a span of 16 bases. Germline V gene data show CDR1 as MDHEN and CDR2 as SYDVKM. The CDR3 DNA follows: TGTGCCAGCAGAACCGAGGGGGTTGGGAGCAATCAGCCCCAGCATTTT. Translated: CASRTEGVGSNQPQHF. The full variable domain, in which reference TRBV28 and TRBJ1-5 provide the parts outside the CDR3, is DVKVTQSSRYLVKRTGEKVFLECVQDMDHENMFWYRQDPGLGLRLIYFSYDVKMKEKGDIPEGYSVSREKKERFSLILESASTNQTSMYLCASRTEGVGSNQPQHFGDGTRLSIL.

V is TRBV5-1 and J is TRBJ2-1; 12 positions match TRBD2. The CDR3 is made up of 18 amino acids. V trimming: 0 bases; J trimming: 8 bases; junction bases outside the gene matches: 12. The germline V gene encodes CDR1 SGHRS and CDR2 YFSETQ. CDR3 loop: CASSLATSGGPGVDEQFF. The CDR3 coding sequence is TGCGCCAGCAGCTTGGCCACTAGCGGGGGGCCGGGTGTGGATGAGCAGTTCTTC.

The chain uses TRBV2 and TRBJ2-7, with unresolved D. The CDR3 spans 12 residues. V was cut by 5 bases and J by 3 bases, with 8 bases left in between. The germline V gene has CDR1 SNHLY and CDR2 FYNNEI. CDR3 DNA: TGTGCCAGCAGTAGCCCCCTCTACGAGCAGTACTTC. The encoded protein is CASSSPLYEQYF. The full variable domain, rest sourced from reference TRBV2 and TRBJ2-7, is EPEVTQTPSHQVTQMGQEVILRCVPISNHLYFYWYRQILGQKVEFLVSFYNNEISEKSEIFDDQFSVERPDGSNFTLKIRSTKLEDSAMYFCASSSPLYEQYFGPGTRLTVT.

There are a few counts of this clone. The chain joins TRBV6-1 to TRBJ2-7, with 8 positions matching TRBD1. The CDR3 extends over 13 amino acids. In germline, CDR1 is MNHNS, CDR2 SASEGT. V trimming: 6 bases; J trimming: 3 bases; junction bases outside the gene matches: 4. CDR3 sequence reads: CASRGQGGYEQYF. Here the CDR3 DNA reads TGTGCCAGCAGAGGACAGGGCGGCTACGAGCAGTACTTC.

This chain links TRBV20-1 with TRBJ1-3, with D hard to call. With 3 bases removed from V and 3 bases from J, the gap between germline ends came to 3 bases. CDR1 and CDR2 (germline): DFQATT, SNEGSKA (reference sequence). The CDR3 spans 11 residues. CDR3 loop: CSASRGNTIYF. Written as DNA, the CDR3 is TGCAGTGCTAGCCGTGGAAACACCATATATTTT.

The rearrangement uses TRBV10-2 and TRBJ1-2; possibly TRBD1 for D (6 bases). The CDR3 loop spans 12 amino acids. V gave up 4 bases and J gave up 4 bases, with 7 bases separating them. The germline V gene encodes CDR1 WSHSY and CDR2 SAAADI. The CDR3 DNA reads TGCGCCAGCAGTGTAGGGGGCTATGGCTACACCTTC. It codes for CASSVGGYGYTF.

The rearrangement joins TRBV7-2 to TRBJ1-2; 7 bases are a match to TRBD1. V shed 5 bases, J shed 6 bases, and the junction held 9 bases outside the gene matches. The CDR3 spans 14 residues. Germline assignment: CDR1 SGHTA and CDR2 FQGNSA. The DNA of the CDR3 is TGTGCCAGCAGCAAAAGACAGGGAGAGGATGGCTACACCTTC. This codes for CASSKRQGEDGYTF. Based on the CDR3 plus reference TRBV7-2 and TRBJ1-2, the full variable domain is GAGVSQSPSNKVTEKGKDVELRCDPISGHTALYWYRQSLGQGLEFLIYFQGNSAPDKSGLPSDRFSAERTGGSVSTLTIQRTQQEDSAVYLCASSKRQGEDGYTFGSGTRLTVV.

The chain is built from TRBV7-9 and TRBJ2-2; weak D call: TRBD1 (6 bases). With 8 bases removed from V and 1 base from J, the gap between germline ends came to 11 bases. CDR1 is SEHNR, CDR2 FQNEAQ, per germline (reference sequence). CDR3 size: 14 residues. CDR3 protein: CASDQGMNTGELFF. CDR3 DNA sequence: TGTGCCAGCGACCAGGGGATGAACACCGGGGAGCTGTTTTTT.

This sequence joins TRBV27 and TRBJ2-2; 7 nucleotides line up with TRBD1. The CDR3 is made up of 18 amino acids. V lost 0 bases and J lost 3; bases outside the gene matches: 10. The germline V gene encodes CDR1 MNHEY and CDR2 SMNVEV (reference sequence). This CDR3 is CASSLSALLTGHTGELFF. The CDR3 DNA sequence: TGTGCCAGCAGTTTATCAGCCCTCCTGACAGGGCACACCGGGGAGCTGTTTTTT.

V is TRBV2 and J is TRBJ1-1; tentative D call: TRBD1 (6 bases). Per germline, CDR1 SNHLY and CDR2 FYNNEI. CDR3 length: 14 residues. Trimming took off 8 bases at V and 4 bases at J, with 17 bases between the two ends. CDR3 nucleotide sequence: TGTGCCAGCCTACTGCAGCAGGGGCCCACTGAAGCTTTCTTT. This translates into CASLLQQGPTEAFF.

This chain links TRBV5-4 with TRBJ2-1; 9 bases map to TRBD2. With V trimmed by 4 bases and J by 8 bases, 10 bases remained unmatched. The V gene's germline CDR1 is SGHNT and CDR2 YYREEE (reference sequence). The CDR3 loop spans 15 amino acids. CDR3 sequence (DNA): TGTGCCAGCAGCCCGGGAGGCGGGGGGGGCTATGAGCAGTTCTTC. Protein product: CASSPGGGGGYEQFF.